The next 20 T cell receptor beta chains were all read from a single sample in a study of identical twins (dated by TCRdb to about 2016). Libraries were prepared through 5' RACE. The instrument was an Illumina HiSeq 2000. Clones were called with MiXCR by TCRdb after fastp trimmed the public reads at Q25, and only in-frame beta chains were retained. Every distinct CDR3 protein forms one entry, paired with its most common genes and DNA. This sample is represented by 300,000 to 400,000 distinct CDR3 sequences; 10% to 15% of them were singletons. Approximately 7.9% of the sample is taken by the ten largest. The sample was also linked to a second study, of yellow fever vaccine responses in identical twins.

Input material: CD8+ T cells sorted from blood. All receptors derive from a woman between 18 and 30 years old in good health.

This clonotype was counted ten times or more. V and J are TRBV4-1 and TRBJ2-5; D tentatively fits TRBD1 or TRBD2 (5 bases each). Trimming left V 2 bases short and J 4 bases short, with 11 bases between. CDR3 length equals 14 residues. Germline CDR1 is MGHRA and CDR2 is YSYEKL. This CDR3 is CASSQRGRGETQYF. CDR3 nucleotides: TGCGCCAGCAGCCAAAGGGGACGAGGAGAGACCCAGTACTTC.

The chain recombines TRBV2 with TRBJ2-7, with D perhaps TRBD1 (5 bases). In germline, CDR1 is SNHLY, CDR2 FYNNEI. CDR3 length equals 15 residues. The V end lost 1 base, the J end lost 6 bases, and 16 bases lay between the germline ends. CDR3 in amino acids: CASSEEFGRESEQYV. The DNA for the CDR3 is TGTGCCAGCAGTGAAGAATTTGGCAGGGAAAGCGAGCAGTACGTC.

The chain carries TRBV6-5 and TRBJ1-1, with 9 bases that match TRBD1. There are 13 residues in the CDR3. J gave up 10 bases and V 4 bases, and 7 bases lay outside the gene matches. Germline CDR1 MNHEY, CDR2 SVGAGI. The CDR3 DNA reads TGTGCCAGCAGTTGGGGACAGGGCGGGGGAGCTTTCTTT. This encodes CASSWGQGGGAFF.

This chain uses TRBV2 with TRBJ2-1, with 10 nucleotides matching TRBD2. Trimming took 10 bases from V and 5 from J; bases not matched to a gene: 11. Germline CDR1 SNHLY, CDR2 FYNNEI. The CDR3 length is 15 residues. The CDR3 DNA sequence: TGTGCCACCCAAGAGCGGGAGGGAATCCACAATGAGCAGTTCTTC. Translated, it gives CATQEREGIHNEQFF.

This clonotype was seen more than once but under ten times. The rearrangement links TRBV29-1 to TRBJ1-2; D ambiguous. The V and J ends lost 3 bases and 3 bases respectively, with 14 bases between them. Looked up from germline, CDR1 is SQVTM and CDR2 is ANQGSEA. The CDR3 spans 14 residues. CDR3 amino acids: CSVDPGLGDYGYTF. The CDR3 nucleotides read TGCAGCGTTGACCCTGGTCTAGGTGACTATGGCTACACCTTC.

The V and J genes are TRBV27 and TRBJ2-1; 8 nucleotides align to TRBD2. Germline V gene lookup returns CDR1 MNHEY and CDR2 SMNVEV (reference sequence). V was pared by 5 bases and J by 3 bases, with 6 bases of the junction left unmatched. The CDR3 contains 15 residues. CDR3 sequence reads: CASSRTGGYYNEQFF. CDR3 in DNA: TGTGCCAGCAGTCGCACGGGGGGGTACTACAATGAGCAGTTCTTC.

This clonotype turned up a few times. The genes are TRBV6-5 and TRBJ2-2, with TRBD1 as a possible D gene (6 bases). The length of the CDR3 is 17 residues. Trimming removed 5 bases at V and 3 bases at J, with 19 bases between. Germline V gene sequence: CDR1 MNHEY, CDR2 SVGAGI. CDR3 in DNA: TGTGCCAGCAGTAACCACCCACAGGGTGCGGACACCGGGGAGCTGTTTTTT. Encoded protein: CASSNHPQGADTGELFF.

This clonotype has only a few counts. V usage is TRBV28 and J usage is TRBJ1-1; D remains unclear. V was cut by 6 bases and J by 5 bases, with 7 bases left in between. This CDR3 has 11 amino acids. The germline V gene encodes CDR1 MDHEN and CDR2 SYDVKM. The CDR3 is CASSGRTEAFF. The DNA for the CDR3 is TGTGCCAGCAGCGGAAGGACTGAAGCTTTCTTT. Together with reference TRBV28 and TRBJ1-1, the CDR3 gives the full variable domain: DVKVTQSSRYLVKRTGEKVFLECVQDMDHENMFWYRQDPGLGLRLIYFSYDVKMKEKGDIPEGYSVSREKKERFSLILESASTNQTSMYLCASSGRTEAFFGQGTRLTVV.

This clonotype was found a few times. The chain combines TRBV6-5 with TRBJ2-1, with D perhaps matching TRBD2 (6 bases). The CDR3 totals 15 residues. Germline V gives CDR1 MNHEY, CDR2 SVGAGI. Between the trimmed V and J ends, which lost 2 bases and 7 bases, there was a span of 15 bases. The CDR3 region has the DNA TGTGCCAGCAGTTACACCGGGGGAGGCGGGAATGAGCAGTTCTTC. Amino acid sequence: CASSYTGGGGNEQFF.

This clonotype was counted at least ten times. The rearrangement uses TRBV7-3 and TRBJ2-1; D uncertain. This CDR3 contains 15 residues. Trimming stripped 3 bases from V and 5 bases from J, with 14 bases between. The germline V gene has CDR1 SGHTA and CDR2 FQGTGA. The chain's CDR3 is CASSFGVSYNNEQFF. The CDR3 bases are TGTGCCAGCAGCTTTGGGGTTTCCTATAACAATGAGCAGTTCTTC. The entire variable domain, with the rest obtained from reference TRBV7-3 and TRBJ2-1, is as follows: GAGVSQTPSNKVTEKGKYVELRCDPISGHTALYWYRQSLGQGPEFLIYFQGTGAADDSGLPNDRFFAVRPEGSVSTLKIQRTERGDSAVYLCASSFGVSYNNEQFFGPGTRLTVL.

The V gene is TRBV9, the J gene TRBJ1-1; weak D call: TRBD1 (6 bases). CDR3 length: 14 residues. V lost 4 bases, J lost 2 bases, and 12 bases lay in between. Germline V gene lookup returns CDR1 SGDLS and CDR2 YYNGEE. This CDR3 is CASSLRGANTEAFF. The CDR3 DNA is TGTGCCAGCAGCCTCCGGGGGGCCAACACTGAAGCTTTCTTT.

This clonotype has only a few counts. This chain uses TRBV27 with TRBJ2-2, with TRBD2 as a possible D gene (7 bases). Germline V lookup: CDR1 MNHEY, CDR2 SMNVEV (reference sequence). Deletions cut 6 bases from V and 4 bases from J, with 15 bases between. This CDR3 is built from 15 residues. The CDR3 loop reads CASSVGGPGTGELFF. The CDR3 nucleotides read TGTGCCAGCAGCGTGGGGGGGCCGGGCACCGGGGAGCTGTTTTTT.

In this sample, this clonotype turned up a few times. This chain joins TRBV10-1 and TRBJ2-1; D gene ambiguous. The CDR3 runs 12 residues. Trimming shortened V by 2 bases and J by 8 bases, and 7 bases separated the two germline ends. CDR1 is WNHNN, CDR2 SYGVQD, per germline (reference sequence). The CDR3 coding sequence is TGCGCCAGCAGTGAGGTTATGGATGAGCAGTTCTTC. Amino acids: CASSEVMDEQFF.

In this sample, this clonotype turned up a few times. The chain combines TRBV11-3 with TRBJ2-1; TRBD1 matches at 8 bases. This CDR3 region has 16 residues. Germline V gives CDR1 SGHNT, CDR2 YENEEA. Trimming removed 5 bases from V and 9 bases from J; junction bases left unmatched: 15. CDR3 nucleotides: TGTGCCAGCAGCCACCCTGGTTTTTCAGGGGGCTCTGAGCAGTTCTTC. Its protein product is CASSHPGFSGGSEQFF.

This clonotype was seen at least ten times. The rearrangement uses TRBV12-3 or TRBV12-4 and TRBJ2-3; 8 bases align to TRBD1. The CDR3 sequence is 15 residues long. The V gene end was trimmed by 7 bases and the J gene end by 1 base; junction bases not matched to a gene: 7. The CDR3 region is CASNGQGKGTDTQYF. CDR3 in DNA: TGTGCCAGCAATGGACAGGGCAAGGGCACAGATACGCAGTATTTT.

The table lists this clonotype with a few counts. The chain links TRBV2 to TRBJ2-1, with TRBD2 matching over 8 bases. This CDR3 region has 15 residues. Trimming removed 2 bases from V and 8 bases from J; junction bases left unmatched: 8. Germline V CDR1 and CDR2: SNHLY, FYNNEI. The CDR3 DNA follows: TGTGCCAGCAGTGAATGGTTAGCGGGATATTATGAGCAGTTCTTC. Its protein product is CASSEWLAGYYEQFF. The whole variable domain, filled in from reference TRBV2 and TRBJ2-1, reads EPEVTQTPSHQVTQMGQEVILRCVPISNHLYFYWYRQILGQKVEFLVSFYNNEISEKSEIFDDQFSVERPDGSNFTLKIRSTKLEDSAMYFCASSEWLAGYYEQFFGPGTRLTVL.

DNA for the CDR3: TGTGCCAGCAGCCTCGGACAGGACAATGAGCAGTTCTTC. Protein sequence: CASSLGQDNEQFF. The genes are TRBV7-7 and TRBJ2-1; 7 bases are a match to TRBD1. Germline assignment: CDR1 SSHAT and CDR2 FNYEAQ (reference sequence). Trimming took 5 bases from V and 5 from J; bases not matched to a gene: 3. The CDR3 consists of 13 residues.

This clonotype turned up a few times. The chain is built from TRBV12-3 or TRBV12-4 and TRBJ1-2; D possibly corresponds to TRBD1 (6 bases). CDR3 length equals 16 residues. Between the trimmed V and J ends, which lost 0 bases and 0 bases, there was a span of 11 bases. The CDR3 loop reads CASSLAVTGANYGYTF. The CDR3 nucleotides read TGTGCCAGCAGTTTAGCGGTGACAGGAGCTAACTATGGCTACACCTTC.

The V gene is TRBV12-5, the J gene TRBJ1-2, with D perhaps TRBD1 (5 bases). CDR1 and CDR2 from the germline V gene are LGHNT and FRNRAP. CDR3 size: 16 residues. V shed 1 base and J shed 4 bases, with 16 bases lying between them. The CDR3 nucleotides are TGTGCTAGTGGTTTGGACCTTTCGGGGACCTTCTATGGCTACACCTTC. Translating gives CASGLDLSGTFYGYTF. The whole variable domain, remainder taken from reference TRBV12-5 and TRBJ1-2, is DARVTQTPRHKVTEMGQEVTMRCQPILGHNTVFWYRQTMMQGLELLAYFRNRAPLDDSGMPKDRFSAEMPDATLATLKIQPSEPRDSAVYFCASGLDLSGTFYGYTFGSGTRLTVV.

This clonotype appeared a single time. V and J are TRBV7-8 and TRBJ1-1; 8 bases are a match to TRBD1. CDR3 length equals 15 residues. V lost 4 bases and J lost 7; bases outside the gene matches: 11. Looked up from germline, CDR1 is SGHVS and CDR2 is FQNEAQ. DNA of the CDR3: TGTGCCAGCAGCTCCAGACAGGGGCTTGACCGTGAAGCTTTCTTT. This sequence encodes CASSSRQGLDREAFF.